This T cell receptor beta chain was identified during a study of cytomegalovirus exposure and HLA in healthy donors. Notes on the study in general: DRB1 had the most TCR associations and HLA-C the fewest, a later analysis found, with rates varying by HLA locus. Solely CMV serostatus was available to characterize immune exposure.

Notes on this clone: Its matching antigen is unknown.

Germline values: CDR1 LNHDA, CDR2 SQIVND (reference sequence). The CDR3 runs 15 residues. V lost 2 bases to trimming and J lost 5 bases, with 13 bases between them. It was with 60 Vbeta and 13 Jbeta primers that the PCR ran. The protocol was immunoSEQ multiplex PCR, while the TCRdb copy is restricted to in-frame clones and leaves out a portion. In total, the table holds some 83,000 clones. The genes are TRBV19 and TRBJ1-5; TRBD1 might be the D (5 bases). The clonotype was recovered from a young woman in good health and CMV-seronegative. The sequencing input was PBMCs. The CDR3 nucleotides read TGTGCCAGTAGTATATCCCGACAGTCCTATCAGCCCCAGCATTTT. Its translation: CASSISRQSYQPQHF.